The 30 T cell receptor beta chains given below trace back to one sample, sequenced in a study of blood T cells in healthy people across ages. Using a J-beta primer mix together with a sample-barcoded 5' primer, a second PCR was run for roughly 6 to 11 cycles. From the 5' RACE reads, TCRdb called clonotypes with MiXCR, one entry per CDR3 protein. The profile shows about 570,000 distinct CDR3 sequences, 27% of them singletons. Material: blood. These receptors all stem from a woman in her 70s in good health.

This clonotype was counted only a few times. The chain employs TRBV6-2 or TRBV6-3 and TRBJ2-4; 7 nucleotides match TRBD1. The germline V gene has CDR1 MNHEY and CDR2 SVGEGT. Trimming removed 6 bases from V and 2 bases from J; junction bases left unmatched: 13. The CDR3 covers 17 residues. In DNA, the CDR3 is TGTGCCAGCAGCCTACAGGGGCAGGGTCTTCCCAAAAACATTCAGTACTTC. Translated: CASSLQGQGLPKNIQYF.

This chain joins TRBV24-1 and TRBJ2-7; TRBD1 aligns across 8 bases. The J call may be incorrect, as the DNA end agrees better with TRBJ2-1. This CDR3 contains 14 residues. Germline CDR1 is KGHDR and CDR2 is SFDVKD. In DNA, the CDR3 is TGTGCCACCAGTGTCCCGGACAGGGAGGATGAGCAGTTCTTC. It specifies CATSVPDREDEQFF.

The chain employs TRBV7-2 and TRBJ1-1, with D unclear. Trimming removed 3 bases from V and 1 base from J, with 12 bases in between. CDR1 SGHTA and CDR2 FQGNSA come from the germline V gene. CDR3 length: 15 amino acids. Written as DNA, the CDR3 is TGTGCCAGCAGCTTCAAGGGTAAAGGGAACACTGAAGCTTTCTTT. Translated, it gives CASSFKGKGNTEAFF. The variable domain in full, completed from reference TRBV7-2 and TRBJ1-1, reads GAGVSQSPSNKVTEKGKDVELRCDPISGHTALYWYRQSLGQGLEFLIYFQGNSAPDKSGLPSDRFSAERTGGSVSTLTIQRTQQEDSAVYLCASSFKGKGNTEAFFGQGTRLTVV.

This clonotype was detected only a few times. This sequence joins TRBV7-8 and TRBJ2-3, with 11 nucleotides matching TRBD2. Germline CDR1 SGHVS, CDR2 FQNEAQ. The CDR3 spans 16 residues. V lost 4 bases to trimming and J lost 5 bases; unmatched junction nucleotides: 8. CDR3 protein: CASSSILAGVGDTQYF. The CDR3 DNA reads as TGTGCCAGCAGCTCTATACTAGCGGGGGTCGGAGATACGCAGTATTTT. Full variable domain (missing parts from reference TRBV7-8 and TRBJ2-3): GAGVSQSPRYKVAKRGQDVALRCDPISGHVSLFWYQQALGQGPEFLTYFQNEAQLDKSGLPSDRFFAERPEGSVSTLKIQRTQQEDSAVYLCASSSILAGVGDTQYFGPGTRLTVL.

The V and J genes are TRBV10-1 and TRBJ2-2; D is possibly TRBD2 (6 bases). Trimming shortened V by 4 bases and J by 5 bases, and 8 bases separated the two germline ends. Germline V gene lookup returns CDR1 WNHNN and CDR2 SYGVQD (reference sequence). The CDR3 sequence is 13 residues long. CDR3 protein: CASSAGETGELFF. In DNA form, the CDR3 reads TGCGCCAGCAGTGCGGGGGAAACCGGGGAGCTGTTTTTT.

This clonotype came up a few times. This chain links TRBV10-3 with TRBJ1-2; possibly TRBD1 for D (6 bases). There are 14 residues in the CDR3. Trimming cost V 7 bases and J 1 base, with 13 bases left between them. CDR1 and CDR2 from the germline V gene are ENHRY and SYGVKD. CDR3 region: CAITPGHLNYGYTF. The DNA for the CDR3 is TGTGCCATCACACCGGGACACCTTAACTATGGCTACACCTTC.

This clonotype has a handful of counts. V usage is TRBV29-1 and J usage is TRBJ1-2; D uncertain. CDR3 size: 12 residues. Trimming removed 2 bases from V and 4 bases from J, with 8 bases in between. Per the germline V gene, CDR1 is SQVTM and CDR2 is ANQGSEA. The CDR3 loop reads CSVEHGLYGYTF. In DNA form, the CDR3 reads TGCAGCGTTGAACACGGCCTCTATGGCTACACCTTC.

CDR3 nucleotides: TGTGCCAGCACGGGCGGGGTGAGCACAGATACGCAGTATTTT. Its translation: CASTGGVSTDTQYF. This sequence joins TRBV6-6 and TRBJ2-3, with a tentative D call TRBD2 (6 bases). The CDR3 loop spans 14 amino acids. V was pared by 7 bases and J by 0 bases, with 11 bases between. In germline, CDR1 is MNHNY, CDR2 SVGAGI (reference sequence).

The genes are TRBV6-2 or TRBV6-3 and TRBJ2-5, with 8 positions matching TRBD1. Germline lookup yields CDR1 MNHEY and CDR2 SVGEGT. This CDR3 has 14 amino acids. The ends lost 2 bases at V and 5 bases at J; junction bases unmatched: 4. The CDR3 protein is CASSYRTGWETQYF. In DNA, the CDR3 is TGTGCCAGCAGTTACAGGACAGGGTGGGAGACCCAGTACTTC.

The chain links TRBV3-1 to TRBJ2-1, with D perhaps matching TRBD2 (6 bases). V dropped 2 bases and J dropped 4 bases, with 15 bases sitting between them. In germline, CDR1 is LGHDT, CDR2 YNNKEL (reference sequence). The CDR3 is made up of 16 amino acids. Written as DNA, the CDR3 is TGTGCCAGCAGCCAATTTGGCGGGGATAAATACAATGAGCAGTTCTTC. It is translated as CASSQFGGDKYNEQFF.

The chain joins TRBV4-2 to TRBJ2-3; 12 bases agree with TRBD1. J lost 1 base, V lost 2 bases, and 7 bases had no gene match. The CDR3 has 18 residues. Germline CDR1 is LGHNA and CDR2 is YNFKEQ. This CDR3 reads CASSQMGQGARGTDTQYF. In nucleotides, the CDR3 is TGTGCCAGCAGCCAAATGGGACAGGGGGCGCGCGGCACAGATACGCAGTATTTT.

The J gene is TRBJ2-3, the V gene TRBV5-5; perhaps TRBD1 as D (6 bases). V was pared by 5 bases and J by 5 bases, with 18 bases between. The CDR3 covers 15 residues. Per the germline V gene, CDR1 is SGHKS and CDR2 is YYEKEE (reference sequence). DNA of the CDR3: TGTGCCAGCAGTTATACAGGGATGCGAGGAGATACGCAGTATTTT. Protein product: CASSYTGMRGDTQYF.

This clonotype came up once. The chain employs TRBV20-1 and TRBJ2-1; 10 bases align to TRBD2. Germline loops: CDR1 DFQATT, CDR2 SNEGSKA (reference sequence). With V trimmed by 5 bases and J by 7 bases, 8 bases remained unmatched. The CDR3 sequence is 14 residues long. DNA for the CDR3: TGCAGTGCTGAAAGGACTAGCGGTTTTAATGAGCAGTTCTTC. Translated, it gives CSAERTSGFNEQFF.

The chain is built from TRBV20-1 and TRBJ2-6, with D hard to call. The CDR3 totals 13 residues. The germline V gene has CDR1 DFQATT and CDR2 SNEGSKA (reference sequence). Trimming removed 2 bases at V and 4 bases at J, with 6 bases between. CDR3 in amino acids: CSARIPGANVLTF. CDR3 in DNA: TGCAGTGCTAGAATCCCCGGGGCCAACGTCCTGACTTTC.

The V gene is TRBV6-1, the J gene TRBJ2-5; D call uncertain. With 0 bases removed from V and 0 bases from J, the gap between germline ends came to 8 bases. This CDR3 spans 15 amino acids. Per germline, CDR1 MNHNS and CDR2 SASEGT. For the CDR3, the DNA is TGTGCCAGCAGTGAAGCGCTTCATTACCAAGAGACCCAGTACTTC. This encodes CASSEALHYQETQYF.

This clonotype appeared a few times. This chain connects TRBV5-1 to TRBJ2-7; D is unclear. The CDR3 totals 13 residues. The ends were cut back, 4 bases at V and 3 bases at J, with 11 bases in the middle. Germline V gene data show CDR1 as SGHRS and CDR2 as YFSETQ. The CDR3 sequence: CASSVGLDYEQYF. Written as DNA, the CDR3 is TGCGCCAGCAGCGTTGGTCTGGACTACGAGCAGTACTTC.

This clonotype was counted a few times. The rearrangement uses TRBV6-6 and TRBJ1-4; D perhaps matches TRBD1 (5 bases). Germline CDR1 is MNHNY and CDR2 is SVGAGI (reference sequence). The CDR3 length is 12 residues. Trimming left V 5 bases short and J 10 bases short, with 11 bases between. The CDR3 loop is CASSQGIGKLFF. The CDR3 DNA sequence: TGTGCCAGCAGTCAGGGAATTGGAAAACTGTTTTTT.

The rearrangement links TRBV7-9 to TRBJ1-5, with D unresolved. This CDR3 spans 13 amino acids. The V gene lost 2 bases and the J gene lost 6 bases, with 8 bases spanning the gap. Germline V gives CDR1 SEHNR, CDR2 FQNEAQ (reference sequence). CDR3 region: CASSLQDGQPQHF. The CDR3 DNA reads TGTGCCAGCAGCTTACAGGATGGTCAGCCCCAGCATTTT. Filled out from reference TRBV7-9 and TRBJ1-5, the complete variable domain reads DTGVSQNPRHKITKRGQNVTFRCDPISEHNRLYWYRQTLGQGPEFLTYFQNEAQLEKSRLLSDRFSAERPKGSFSTLEIQRTEQGDSAMYLCASSLQDGQPQHFGDGTRLSIL.

This clonotype was seen more than once but under ten times. The CDR3 bases are TGTGCCAGCAGTATCCTCCAGGGGGCAAGCTACACCTTC. Protein product: CASSILQGASYTF. V gene TRBV28 combines with J gene TRBJ1-2; TRBD1 aligns across 8 bases. Unmatched junction bases numbered 8, after V lost 5 bases and J lost 9 bases. Germline V gene lookup returns CDR1 MDHEN and CDR2 SYDVKM. This CDR3 comprises 13 residues.

This clonotype was counted ten times or more. The chain has TRBV7-2 and TRBJ2-4; D is ambiguous. V was cut by 1 base and J by 2 bases, with 6 bases left in between. The V gene's germline CDR1 is SGHTA and CDR2 FQGNSA. The CDR3 is 14 amino acids. The CDR3 reads CASSLDRSKNIQYF. The CDR3 coding sequence is TGTGCCAGCAGCTTAGATAGATCCAAAAACATTCAGTACTTC.

This clonotype showed up just a few times. The J gene is TRBJ2-1, the V gene TRBV3-1; D gene unclear. Between the trimmed V and J ends, which lost 5 bases and 9 bases, there was a span of 17 bases. Germline V gene lookup returns CDR1 LGHDT and CDR2 YNNKEL (reference sequence). The CDR3 covers 14 residues. For the CDR3, the DNA is TGTGCCAGCAGCACCCCCTCGGTAGCTAGTGAGCAGTTCTTC. It encodes CASSTPSVASEQFF.

This clonotype showed up just a few times. V and J are TRBV20-1 and TRBJ2-3; 10 bases are shared with TRBD1. Looked up from germline, CDR1 is DFQATT and CDR2 is SNEGSKA (reference sequence). The CDR3 contains 15 residues. Trimming cost V 2 bases and J 6 bases; bases outside gene matches: 8. The CDR3 DNA follows: TGCAGTGCTAGAATCCCGGGACAGGGGAGCGATACGCAGTATTTT. This gives the protein CSARIPGQGSDTQYF.

The V call is TRBV9, the J call TRBJ2-3; possible D gene TRBD2, 5 bases. Trimming shortened V by 1 base and J by 6 bases, and 12 bases separated the two germline ends. Germline V gene sequence: CDR1 SGDLS, CDR2 YYNGEE. The length of the CDR3 is 14 residues. CDR3 region: CASSVNATGDTQYF. The DNA for the CDR3 is TGTGCCAGCAGCGTAAATGCCACGGGGGATACGCAGTATTTT.

This chain joins TRBV20-1 and TRBJ2-5; TRBD2 matches 10 bases. The CDR3 covers 17 residues. Trimming took 2 bases from V and 4 from J; bases not matched to a gene: 13. Germline lookup yields CDR1 DFQATT and CDR2 SNEGSKA (reference sequence). The CDR3 DNA reads as TGCAGTGCTAGACGGTCACTAGCGGGGCATAAGAGAGAGACCCAGTACTTC. Translated, it gives CSARRSLAGHKRETQYF.

This clonotype was counted only a few times. The chain recombines TRBV11-2 with TRBJ1-1, with a possible D match to TRBD1 (5 bases). V was cut by 6 bases and J by 1 base, with 12 bases left in between. The germline CDR1 and CDR2 sequences are SGHAT and FQNNGV. The CDR3 length is 14 residues. The CDR3 region is CASRRNTGNTEAFF. CDR3 sequence (DNA): TGTGCCAGCAGACGCAATACAGGGAACACTGAAGCTTTCTTT.

V gene TRBV4-3 combines with J gene TRBJ2-4; 9 nucleotides match TRBD1. The CDR3 consists of 15 residues. J was trimmed by 8 bases and V by 1 base; bases with no gene match: 6. Germline V lookup: CDR1 LGHNA, CDR2 YSLEER. DNA for the CDR3: TGCGCCAGCAGCCAAGTGGGGACAGGGAGGGACATTCAGTACTTC. Translated: CASSQVGTGRDIQYF.

The V and J genes are TRBV29-1 and TRBJ2-1; the D is unclear. CDR3 size: 13 residues. V dropped 2 bases and J dropped 4 bases, with 9 bases sitting between them. Germline V gene lookup returns CDR1 SQVTM and CDR2 ANQGSEA. The CDR3 DNA reads as TGCAGCGTTGAAAGGGTCGGATACAATGAGCAGTTCTTC. As protein: CSVERVGYNEQFF.

This clonotype was picked up many times. The chain employs TRBV4-3 and TRBJ1-3, with D unclear. The germline V gene encodes CDR1 LGHNA and CDR2 YSLEER. V lost 3 bases to trimming and J lost 0 bases, with 12 bases between them. CDR3 length: 16 residues. Written as DNA, the CDR3 is TGCGCCAGCAGCCATGACATCTTTAGCTCTGGAAACACCATATATTTT. Translated, it gives CASSHDIFSSGNTIYF.

At least ten counts were recorded for this clonotype. The rearrangement joins TRBV7-2 to TRBJ1-5; D is undetermined. V lost 5 bases and J lost 4, with 9 bases in between. The CDR3 totals 13 residues. The germline gives CDR1 SGHTA, CDR2 FQGNSA. The CDR3 loop is CASSRARNQPQHF. In nucleotides, the CDR3 is TGTGCCAGCAGCCGGGCCAGAAATCAGCCCCAGCATTTT.

This clonotype was picked up a small number of times. This sequence joins TRBV2 and TRBJ1-6, with 7 bases matching TRBD1. CDR1 is SNHLY, CDR2 FYNNEI, per germline. The V segment lost 2 bases and the J segment 0 bases; nucleotides outside the gene matches: 10. The length of the CDR3 is 19 residues. The CDR3 nucleotides are TGTGCCAGCAGTGAACAGCATATCTCAGGGGGCTCCTATAATTCACCCCTCCACTTT. Its translation is CASSEQHISGGSYNSPLHF.